This entry features one T cell receptor (beta chain) sequence. Its antigen remains unidentified. Libraries were prepared by immunoSEQ multiplex PCR; TCRdb keeps only in-frame clonotypes and omits some of them. The data hold approximately 150,000 clones, with 80% to 95% observed a single time. The CDR3 has 13 amino acids. V lost 4 bases and J 3 bases, leaving 6 bases between the germline ends. The V gene's germline CDR1 is LNHDA and CDR2 SQIVND (reference sequence). This entry is derived from a study of T cell responses to AZD1222 COVID-19 vaccine. General study points: The span of vaccine-associated CD4 TCRs extended across spike, with dominance at 160-218 and 743-854. Spike-specific TCR breadth and depth went up after people got two AZD1222 doses. It should be noted that donors were predominantly white British and more often female, and clonal diversity was possibly underestimated.

This clonotype was obtained from an adult in good health. The V and J genes are TRBV19 and TRBJ2-2, with a possible D match to TRBD1 (5 bases). The input for sequencing was peripheral blood, taken on day 0 of AZD1222 vaccination. CDR3 amino acids: CASSTGYTGELFF. In DNA, the CDR3 is TGTGCCAGTAGTACAGGGTACACCGGGGAGCTGTTTTTT.